These 27 T cell receptor beta chains originate from one sample sequenced in a study of OX40 agonist ivuxolimab in advanced cancers. The method was immunoSEQ multiplex PCR; TCRdb's version includes in-frame clones alone and lacks a portion of them. Of under 90,000 clones in the sample, roughly 86% were seen once. The specimen comprised CD4+ or CD8+ T cells sorted from blood, sampled in a trial of the OX40 agonist ivuxolimab. These receptors all stem from an adult with an advanced solid tumor such as melanoma, head and neck, liver or kidney cancer.

The chain couples TRBV5-1 to TRBJ1-1; TRBD1 agrees at 7 bases. The CDR3 extends over 14 amino acids. The junction had 2 bases not matched to a gene; V was cut back by 3 bases and J by 0 bases. Germline V gene lookup returns CDR1 SGHRS and CDR2 YFSETQ. CDR3 in amino acids: CASSSTGLNTEAFF. Here the CDR3 DNA reads TGCGCCAGCAGCTCGACAGGGTTGAACACTGAAGCTTTCTTT. Using reference TRBV5-1 and TRBJ1-1 for the parts outside the CDR3, the full variable domain is KAGVTQTPRYLIKTRGQQVTLSCSPISGHRSVSWYQQTPGQGLQFLFEYFSETQRNKGNFPGRFSGRQFSNSRSEMNVSTLELGDSALYLCASSSTGLNTEAFFGQGTRLTVV.

The genes are TRBV4-1 and TRBJ2-7, with 7 positions matching TRBD1. The V and J ends lost 4 bases and 2 bases, in that order; junction bases with no gene match: 8. Germline V CDR1 and CDR2: MGHRA, YSYEKL. The CDR3 has 15 residues. The CDR3 is CASSRGTAYTYEQYF. CDR3 in DNA: TGCGCCAGCAGCCGAGGGACAGCCTATACCTACGAGCAGTACTTC.

The table lists this clone with a count of one. This rearrangement joins TRBV5-1 to TRBJ2-5, with D possibly being TRBD1 or TRBD2 (7 bases each). The CDR3 contains 14 residues. Germline CDR1 and CDR2: SGHRS and YFSETQ. Between the trimmed V and J ends, which lost 4 bases and 5 bases, there was a span of 15 bases. CDR3 sequence: CASSPTGREETQYF. The CDR3 DNA sequence: TGCGCCAGCAGCCCGACAGGGAGGGAGGAGACCCAGTACTTC.

This clone was recorded once. This chain joins TRBV29-1 and TRBJ2-3, with TRBD1 identical over 7 bases. Germline V gene sequence: CDR1 SQVTM, CDR2 ANQGSEA. The CDR3 is made up of 15 amino acids. The trim removed 6 bases at V and 0 bases at J, leaving 9 bases unmatched. The CDR3 protein is CSVPSQGDSTDTQYF. In DNA, the CDR3 is TGCAGCGTCCCCTCCCAGGGGGACAGCACAGATACGCAGTATTTT.

J is TRBJ1-1 and V is TRBV5-1, with TRBD1 matching over 10 bases. V shed 4 bases and J 0 bases; nucleotides not matched to a gene: 3. The CDR3 spans 15 residues. Germline lookup yields CDR1 SGHRS and CDR2 YFSETQ. The CDR3 region is CASSQDRGVNTEAFF. The CDR3 DNA reads as TGCGCCAGCAGCCAGGACAGGGGGGTGAACACTGAAGCTTTCTTT.

The CDR3, as DNA: TGTGCCTGGAGTGGGGACAGGGCGGCCTATGGCTACACCTTC. This encodes CAWSGDRAAYGYTF. V and J are TRBV30 and TRBJ1-2; TRBD1 matches at 9 bases. The V gene's germline CDR1 is GTSNPN and CDR2 SVGIG (reference sequence). V lost 1 base to trimming and J lost 4 bases; unmatched junction nucleotides: 4. The CDR3 has 14 residues. The entire variable domain, with the rest obtained from reference TRBV30 and TRBJ1-2, is as follows: SQTIHQWPATLVQPVGSPLSLECTVEGTSNPNLYWYRQAAGRGLQLLFYSVGIGQISSEVPQNLSASRPQDRQFILSSKKLLLSDSGFYLCAWSGDRAAYGYTFGSGTRLTVV.

The J gene is TRBJ2-7, the V gene TRBV5-4; the D is unclear. The CDR3 length is 13 residues. CDR1 and CDR2 from the germline V gene are SGHNT and YYREEE (reference sequence). V lost 4 bases and J 0 bases, leaving 8 bases between the germline ends. The CDR3 region is CASSLSSSYEQYF. In DNA, the CDR3 is TGTGCCAGCAGCCTCTCTAGCTCCTACGAGCAGTACTTC.

The sample holds one count of this clone. The chain carries TRBV27 and TRBJ2-7; TRBD2 matches 14 bases. The ends lost 7 bases at V and 9 bases at J; junction bases unmatched: 8. The CDR3 is 14 amino acids. Germline V gene lookup returns CDR1 MNHEY and CDR2 SMNVEV (reference sequence). The CDR3 protein is CASNLTSGRERQYF. The CDR3 region has the DNA TGTGCCAGCAATTTGACTAGCGGGAGGGAGCGGCAGTACTTC.

The chain employs TRBV19 and TRBJ2-7; 11 nucleotides align to TRBD2. V dropped 4 bases and J dropped 0; count of bases not matched to a gene: 5. CDR1 is LNHDA and CDR2 is SQIVND in the germline V gene (reference sequence). The CDR3 spans 16 residues. The CDR3 DNA reads as TGTGCCAGTAGTACTAGCGGGAGGTTTGACTCCTACGAGCAGTACTTC. Its protein is CASSTSGRFDSYEQYF.

This rearrangement joins TRBV10-3 to TRBJ2-7; the match to TRBD1 covers 9 bases. The CDR3 is made up of 14 amino acids. V lost 8 bases, J lost 3 bases, and 8 bases stayed unmatched. The V gene's germline CDR1 is ENHRY and CDR2 SYGVKD. This chain's CDR3 is CAIGPGQGFYEQYF. For the CDR3, the DNA is TGTGCCATCGGTCCGGGACAGGGCTTCTACGAGCAGTACTTC.

CDR3 nucleotides: TGCGCCAGCAGCCGAGGGAGGGAGTCGAATGAGCAGTTCTTC. Translated: CASSRGRESNEQFF. The chain employs TRBV4-1 and TRBJ2-1, with 7 bases fitting TRBD2. This CDR3 spans 14 amino acids. J lost 7 bases, V lost 4 bases, and 7 bases had no gene match. From germline, CDR1 is MGHRA and CDR2 YSYEKL.

CDR3 bases: TGCGCCAGCAGCTTGGCCGGCGGGGGCACAGATACGCAGTATTTT. This sequence encodes CASSLAGGGTDTQYF. The chain combines TRBV5-1 with TRBJ2-3, with D possibly being TRBD2 (6 bases). Germline CDR1 reads SGHRS; CDR2 reads YFSETQ. CDR3 length equals 15 residues. V was clipped by 0 bases and J by 1 base, with 9 bases between them.

In its sample, this clone was seen once. The chain is built from TRBV19 and TRBJ2-6, with a weak D call TRBD1 (5 bases). Per the germline V gene, CDR1 is LNHDA and CDR2 is SQIVND (reference sequence). The V and J ends lost 4 bases and 0 bases respectively, with 16 bases between them. The CDR3 spans 18 residues. The CDR3 region is CASSNRQSRFSGANVLTF. CDR3 coding DNA: TGTGCCAGTAGTAACAGACAGAGCCGTTTCTCTGGGGCCAACGTCCTGACTTTC.

The chain joins TRBV5-1 to TRBJ2-3; 9 bases are shared with TRBD2. CDR1 is SGHRS, CDR2 YFSETQ, per germline. Germline trimming cut 4 bases from V and 3 bases from J; bases unmatched to any gene: 3. The CDR3 has 14 amino acids. The CDR3 loop is CASSRGGATDTQYF. Written as DNA, the CDR3 is TGCGCCAGCAGCCGCGGGGGGGCGACAGATACGCAGTATTTT.

This clone appeared a few times. Here the CDR3 reads CAWIKTGGPTEAFF. Here the CDR3 DNA reads TGTGCCTGGATAAAAACAGGGGGGCCCACTGAAGCTTTCTTT. The chain carries TRBV30 and TRBJ1-1; 8 positions agree with TRBD1. J was trimmed by 4 bases and V by 4 bases; bases with no gene match: 8. This CDR3 has 14 amino acids. Germline loops: CDR1 GTSNPN, CDR2 SVGIG (reference sequence).

There are a few counts of this clone. A read error may produce the germline difference seen at one junction end. The rearrangement joins TRBV2 to TRBJ1-1, with D unresolved. The CDR3 runs 14 residues. Germline V CDR1 and CDR2: SNHLY, FYNNEI. CDR3 DNA: TGTACCAGCAAGGCACTGGGAGTGGGCACTGAAGCTTTCTTT. It yields the protein CTSKALGVGTEAFF. Looking up the rest from reference TRBV2 and TRBJ1-1 gives the full variable domain: EPEVTQTPSHQVTQMGQEVILRCVPISNHLYFYWYRQILGQKVEFLVSFYNNEISEKSEIFDDQFSVERPDGSNFTLKIRSTKLEDSAMYFCTSKALGVGTEAFFGQGTRLTVV.

This chain's CDR3 is CASSLGTMGVYEQYF. CDR3 nucleotides: TGCGCCAGCAGCTTGGGGACAATGGGGGTCTACGAGCAGTACTTC. The genes are TRBV5-1 and TRBJ2-7, with D perhaps assigned TRBD1 or TRBD2 (5 bases each). V shed 0 bases and J shed 3 bases, with 13 bases lying between them. This CDR3 has 15 residues. The germline CDR1 and CDR2 sequences are SGHRS and YFSETQ.

The chain is built from TRBV11-3 and TRBJ2-2; D may be TRBD1 or TRBD2 (6 bases each). CDR3 length: 16 residues. Trimming removed 4 bases at V and 1 base at J, with 13 bases between. CDR1 SGHNT and CDR2 YENEEA come from the germline V gene. The CDR3 region is CASSSRGAVNTGELFF. CDR3 in DNA: TGTGCCAGCAGCTCGAGGGGGGCGGTGAACACCGGGGAGCTGTTTTTT.

The rearrangement joins TRBV11-2 to TRBJ2-3; 9 nucleotides match TRBD2. The trim removed 4 bases at V and 0 bases at J, leaving 11 bases unmatched. The CDR3 consists of 18 residues. Germline-derived CDR1 and CDR2 are SGHAT and FQNNGV. CDR3 in DNA: TGTGCCAGCAGCTCTACCTTGACTAGCGGATCTAGCACAGATACGCAGTATTTT. Encoded protein: CASSSTLTSGSSTDTQYF.

A single count supports this clone. CDR3: CASGPREGTSTDTQYF. The CDR3 DNA follows: TGTGCTAGTGGCCCCCGGGAAGGAACTAGCACAGATACGCAGTATTTT. This chain links TRBV12-5 with TRBJ2-3; D might be TRBD2 (5 bases). Germline V gives CDR1 LGHNT, CDR2 FRNRAP. V lost 6 bases and J lost 0, with 16 bases in between. The CDR3 totals 16 residues.

This chain joins TRBV7-8 and TRBJ1-5, with 9 bases lining up with TRBD1. Losses at the gene ends were 3 bases for V and 13 bases for J; bases not matched to a gene: 4. Germline CDR1 reads SGHVS; CDR2 reads FQNEAQ. CDR3 length: 12 residues. CDR3 coding DNA: TGTGCCAGCAGCTTGGACAGGGGCCAACAGCATTTT. This gives the protein CASSLDRGQQHF.

The rearrangement links TRBV12-5 to TRBJ2-5; the D gene could be TRBD1 or TRBD2 (5 bases each). V was shortened by 5 bases and J by 2 bases, with 15 bases between the two germline ends. The CDR3 has 15 amino acids. Germline V gene sequence: CDR1 LGHNT, CDR2 FRNRAP. CDR3 sequence (DNA): TGTGCTAGTGGTCTTCTCCGGGACGGACAAGAGACCCAGTACTTC. As protein: CASGLLRDGQETQYF. The full variable domain, completed using reference TRBV12-5 and TRBJ2-5, is DARVTQTPRHKVTEMGQEVTMRCQPILGHNTVFWYRQTMMQGLELLAYFRNRAPLDDSGMPKDRFSAEMPDATLATLKIQPSEPRDSAVYFCASGLLRDGQETQYFGPGTRLLVL.

The chain links TRBV19 to TRBJ1-2; possibly TRBD1 for D (6 bases). Germline V gene data show CDR1 as LNHDA and CDR2 as SQIVND (reference sequence). The CDR3 length is 14 residues. The ends were cut back, 7 bases at V and 7 bases at J, with 19 bases in the middle. This chain's CDR3 is CASNDWRGRAGYTF. CDR3 coding DNA: TGTGCCAGTAATGATTGGCGGGGGCGAGCTGGCTACACCTTC.

This clone was seen a single time. The J gene is TRBJ1-1, the V gene TRBV5-1; D gene uncertain. CDR3 length: 15 amino acids. The germline V and J ends were trimmed by 6 bases and 0 bases, with 15 bases remaining between them. CDR1 and CDR2 (germline): SGHRS, YFSETQ. The CDR3 DNA sequence: TGCGCCAGCACCCTGGCGTCCAGTCTGAACACTGAAGCTTTCTTT. Its translation is CASTLASSLNTEAFF.

This chain connects TRBV2 to TRBJ1-2, with TRBD1 matching 8 bases. Germline CDR1 SNHLY, CDR2 FYNNEI. This CDR3 contains 12 residues. V lost 6 bases to trimming and J lost 6 bases; unmatched junction nucleotides: 3. DNA for the CDR3: TGTGCCAGCAGGCCGGACAGGGATGGCTACACCTTC. This gives the protein CASRPDRDGYTF.

This clone was observed a handful of times. This chain joins TRBV6-1 and TRBJ1-2; 8 bases match TRBD1. There are 15 residues in the CDR3. Germline loops: CDR1 MNHNS, CDR2 SASEGT. After removal of 3 bases from V and 5 bases from J, the junction contained 8 bases not matched to a gene. The DNA of the CDR3 is TGTGCCAGCAGTGACAACAGGGGGATCGGGTATGGCTACACCTTC. The encoded protein is CASSDNRGIGYGYTF.

The chain has TRBV5-1 and TRBJ2-3, with D possibly matching TRBD2 (6 bases). CDR1 is SGHRS, CDR2 YFSETQ, per germline. The CDR3 sequence is 14 residues long. The V gene lost 2 bases and the J gene lost 2 bases, with 9 bases spanning the gap. The DNA for the CDR3 is TGCGCCAGCAGCTTCGGAGGGGCCACAGATACGCAGTATTTT. It encodes CASSFGGATDTQYF. Full variable domain (outside the CDR3, taken from reference TRBV5-1 and TRBJ2-3): KAGVTQTPRYLIKTRGQQVTLSCSPISGHRSVSWYQQTPGQGLQFLFEYFSETQRNKGNFPGRFSGRQFSNSRSEMNVSTLELGDSALYLCASSFGGATDTQYFGPGTRLTVL.